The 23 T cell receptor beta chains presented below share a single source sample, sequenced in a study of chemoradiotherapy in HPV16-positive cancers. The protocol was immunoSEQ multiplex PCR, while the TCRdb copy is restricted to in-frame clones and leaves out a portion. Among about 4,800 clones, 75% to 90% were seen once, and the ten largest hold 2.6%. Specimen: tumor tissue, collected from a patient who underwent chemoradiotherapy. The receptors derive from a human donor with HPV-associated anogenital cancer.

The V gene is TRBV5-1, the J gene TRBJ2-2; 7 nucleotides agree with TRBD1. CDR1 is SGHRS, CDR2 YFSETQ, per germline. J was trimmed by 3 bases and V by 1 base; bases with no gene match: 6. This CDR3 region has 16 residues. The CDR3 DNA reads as TGCGCCAGCAGCTTGATCCCCGGGACAGACACCGGGGAGCTGTTTTTT. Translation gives CASSLIPGTDTGELFF.

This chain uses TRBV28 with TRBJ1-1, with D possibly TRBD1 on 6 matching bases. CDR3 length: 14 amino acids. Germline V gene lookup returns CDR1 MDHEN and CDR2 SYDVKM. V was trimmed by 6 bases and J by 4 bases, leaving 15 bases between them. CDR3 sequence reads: CASSDGRGGTEAFF. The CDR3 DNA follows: TGTGCCAGCAGCGATGGAAGGGGGGGCACTGAAGCTTTCTTT. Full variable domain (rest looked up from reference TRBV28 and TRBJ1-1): DVKVTQSSRYLVKRTGEKVFLECVQDMDHENMFWYRQDPGLGLRLIYFSYDVKMKEKGDIPEGYSVSREKKERFSLILESASTNQTSMYLCASSDGRGGTEAFFGQGTRLTVV.

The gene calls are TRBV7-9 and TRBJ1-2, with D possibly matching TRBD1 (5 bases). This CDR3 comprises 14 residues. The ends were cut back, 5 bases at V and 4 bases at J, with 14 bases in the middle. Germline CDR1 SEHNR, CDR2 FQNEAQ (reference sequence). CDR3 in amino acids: CASSPGGLGYGYTF. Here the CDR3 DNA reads TGTGCCAGCAGCCCTGGGGGTCTGGGCTATGGCTACACCTTC.

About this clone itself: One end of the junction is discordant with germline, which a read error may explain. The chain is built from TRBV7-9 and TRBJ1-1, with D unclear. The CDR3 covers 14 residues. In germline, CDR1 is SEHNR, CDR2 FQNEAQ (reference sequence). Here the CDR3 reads CASRLDTAYTEAFF. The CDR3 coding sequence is TGTGCCAGCAGGTTAGACACAGCCTACACTGAAGCTTTCTTT.

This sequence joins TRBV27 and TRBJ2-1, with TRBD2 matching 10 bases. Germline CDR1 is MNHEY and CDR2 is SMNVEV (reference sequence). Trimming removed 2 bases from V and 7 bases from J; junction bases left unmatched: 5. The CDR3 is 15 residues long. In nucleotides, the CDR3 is TGTGCCAGCAGTTTAACACTAGCGGGAATAAATGAGCAGTTCTTC. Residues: CASSLTLAGINEQFF.

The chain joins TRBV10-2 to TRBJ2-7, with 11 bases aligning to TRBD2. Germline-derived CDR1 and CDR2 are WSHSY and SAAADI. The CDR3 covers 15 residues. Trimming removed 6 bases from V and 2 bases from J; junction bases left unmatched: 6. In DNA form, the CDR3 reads TGCGCCAGCAGGGAGGGACTAGCGGCCGCCTACGAGCAGTACTTC. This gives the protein CASREGLAAAYEQYF.

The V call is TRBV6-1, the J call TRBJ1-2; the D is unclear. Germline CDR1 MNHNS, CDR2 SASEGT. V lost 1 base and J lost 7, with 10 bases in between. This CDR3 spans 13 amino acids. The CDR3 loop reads CASSEVWVGGYTF. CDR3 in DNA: TGTGCCAGCAGTGAAGTTTGGGTCGGTGGCTACACCTTC.

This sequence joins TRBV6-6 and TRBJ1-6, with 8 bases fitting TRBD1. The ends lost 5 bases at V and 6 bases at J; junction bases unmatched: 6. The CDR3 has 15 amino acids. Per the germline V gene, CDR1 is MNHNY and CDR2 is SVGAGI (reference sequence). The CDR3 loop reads CASSHHDRGNSPLHF. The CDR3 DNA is TGTGCCAGCAGTCACCACGACAGGGGTAATTCACCCCTCCACTTT.

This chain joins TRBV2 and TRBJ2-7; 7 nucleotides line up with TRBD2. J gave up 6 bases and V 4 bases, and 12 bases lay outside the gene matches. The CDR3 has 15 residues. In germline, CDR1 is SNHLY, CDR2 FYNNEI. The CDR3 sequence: CASSALAGVSSEQYF. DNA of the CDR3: TGTGCCAGCAGTGCTCTGGCGGGAGTTTCATCCGAGCAGTACTTC.

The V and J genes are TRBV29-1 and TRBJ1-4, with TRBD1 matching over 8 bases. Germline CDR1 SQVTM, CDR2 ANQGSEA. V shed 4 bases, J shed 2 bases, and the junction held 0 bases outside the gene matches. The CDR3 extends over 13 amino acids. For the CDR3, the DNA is TGCAGCGTTGGGGACAGGACTAATGAAAAACTGTTTTTT. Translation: CSVGDRTNEKLFF.

In DNA, the CDR3 is TGCAGCGTGGTCAGGGGGATGGGGGAGCAGTACTTC. It encodes CSVVRGMGEQYF. The chain carries TRBV29-1 and TRBJ2-7; 7 bases align to TRBD1. CDR3 size: 12 residues. Trimming cost V 6 bases and J 7 bases; bases outside gene matches: 9. In germline, CDR1 is SQVTM, CDR2 ANQGSEA.

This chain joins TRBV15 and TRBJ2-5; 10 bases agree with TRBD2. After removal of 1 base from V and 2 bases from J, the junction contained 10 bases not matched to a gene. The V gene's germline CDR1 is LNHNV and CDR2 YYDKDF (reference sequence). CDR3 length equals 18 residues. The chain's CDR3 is CATSRGEGTSEKQETQYF. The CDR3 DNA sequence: TGTGCCACCAGCAGAGGAGAAGGGACTAGCGAGAAGCAAGAGACCCAGTACTTC.

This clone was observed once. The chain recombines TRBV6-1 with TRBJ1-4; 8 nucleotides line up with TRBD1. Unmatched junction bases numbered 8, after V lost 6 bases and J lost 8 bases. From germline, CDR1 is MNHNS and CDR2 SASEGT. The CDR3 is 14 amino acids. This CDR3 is CASRATGGAEKLFF. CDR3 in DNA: TGTGCCAGCAGGGCTACAGGGGGTGCGGAAAAACTGTTTTTT.

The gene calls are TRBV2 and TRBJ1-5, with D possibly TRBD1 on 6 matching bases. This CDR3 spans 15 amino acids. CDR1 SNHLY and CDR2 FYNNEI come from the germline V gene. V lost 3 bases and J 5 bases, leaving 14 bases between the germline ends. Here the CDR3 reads CASSDDGGGDQPQHF. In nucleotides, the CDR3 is TGTGCCAGCAGTGACGACGGAGGGGGGGATCAGCCCCAGCATTTT.

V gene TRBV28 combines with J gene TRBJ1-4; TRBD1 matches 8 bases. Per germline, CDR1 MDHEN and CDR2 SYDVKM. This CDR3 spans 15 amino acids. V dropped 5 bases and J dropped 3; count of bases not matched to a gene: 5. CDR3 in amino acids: CASSPYRGSNEKLFF. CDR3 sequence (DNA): TGTGCCAGCAGTCCCTACAGGGGGTCTAATGAAAAACTGTTTTTT.

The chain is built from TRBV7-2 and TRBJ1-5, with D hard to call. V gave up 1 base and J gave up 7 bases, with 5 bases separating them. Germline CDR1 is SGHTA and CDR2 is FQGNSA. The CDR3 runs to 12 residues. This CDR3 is CASSLVGQPQHF. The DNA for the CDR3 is TGTGCCAGCAGCTTAGTCGGACAGCCCCAGCATTTT. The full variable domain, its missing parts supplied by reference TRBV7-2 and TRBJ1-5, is GAGVSQSPSNKVTEKGKDVELRCDPISGHTALYWYRQSLGQGLEFLIYFQGNSAPDKSGLPSDRFSAERTGGSVSTLTIQRTQQEDSAVYLCASSLVGQPQHFGDGTRLSIL.

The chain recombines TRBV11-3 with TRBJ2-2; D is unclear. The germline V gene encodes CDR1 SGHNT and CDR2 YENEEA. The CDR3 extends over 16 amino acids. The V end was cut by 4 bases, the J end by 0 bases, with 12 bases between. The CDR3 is CASSSNWAANTGELFF. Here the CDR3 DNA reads TGTGCCAGCAGCTCGAATTGGGCAGCGAACACCGGGGAGCTGTTTTTT.

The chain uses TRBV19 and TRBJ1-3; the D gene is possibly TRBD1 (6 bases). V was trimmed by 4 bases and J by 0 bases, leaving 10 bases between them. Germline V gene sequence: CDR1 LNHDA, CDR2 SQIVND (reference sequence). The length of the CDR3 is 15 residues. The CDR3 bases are TGTGCCAGTAGTACGAACAGGGACTCTGGAAACACCATATATTTT. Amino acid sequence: CASSTNRDSGNTIYF.

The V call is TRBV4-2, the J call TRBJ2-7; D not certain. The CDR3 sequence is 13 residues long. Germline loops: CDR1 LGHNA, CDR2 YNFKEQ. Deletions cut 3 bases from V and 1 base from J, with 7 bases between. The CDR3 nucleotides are TGTGCCAGCAGCCAGCTAAGATCCTACGAGCAGTACTTC. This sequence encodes CASSQLRSYEQYF.

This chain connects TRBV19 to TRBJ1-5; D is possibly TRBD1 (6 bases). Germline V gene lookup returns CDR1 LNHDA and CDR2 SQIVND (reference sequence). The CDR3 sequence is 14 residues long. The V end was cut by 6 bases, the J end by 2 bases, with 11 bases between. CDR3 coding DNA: TGTGCCAGTAGCGCGACAGGAGGCAATCAGCCCCAGCATTTT. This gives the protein CASSATGGNQPQHF. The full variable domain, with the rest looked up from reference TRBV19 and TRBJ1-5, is DGGITQSPKYLFRKEGQNVTLSCEQNLNHDAMYWYRQDPGQGLRLIYYSQIVNDFQKGDIAEGYSVSREKKESFPLTVTSAQKNPTAFYLCASSATGGNQPQHFGDGTRLSIL.

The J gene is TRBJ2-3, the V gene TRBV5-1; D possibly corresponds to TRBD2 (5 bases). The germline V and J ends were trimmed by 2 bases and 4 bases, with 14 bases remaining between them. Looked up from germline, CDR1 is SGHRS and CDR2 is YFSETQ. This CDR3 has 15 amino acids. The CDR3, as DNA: TGCGCCAGCAGCTTCGCAACTAGAGGCGCAGATACGCAGTATTTT. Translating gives CASSFATRGADTQYF.

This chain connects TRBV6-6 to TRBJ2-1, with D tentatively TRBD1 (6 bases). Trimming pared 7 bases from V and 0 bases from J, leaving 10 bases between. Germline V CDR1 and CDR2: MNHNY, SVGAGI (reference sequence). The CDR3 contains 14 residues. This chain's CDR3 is CASTSDSSYNEQFF. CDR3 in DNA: TGTGCCAGCACCTCGGACAGCTCCTACAATGAGCAGTTCTTC.

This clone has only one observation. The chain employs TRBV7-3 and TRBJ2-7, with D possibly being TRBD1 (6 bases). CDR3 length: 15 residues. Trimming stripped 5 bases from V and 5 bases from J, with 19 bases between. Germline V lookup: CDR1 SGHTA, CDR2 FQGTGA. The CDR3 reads CASSPSQGPVDEQYF. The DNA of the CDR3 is TGTGCCAGCAGCCCCTCACAGGGACCTGTAGACGAGCAGTACTTC. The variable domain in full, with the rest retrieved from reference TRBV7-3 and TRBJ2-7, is GAGVSQTPSNKVTEKGKYVELRCDPISGHTALYWYRQSLGQGPEFLIYFQGTGAADDSGLPNDRFFAVRPEGSVSTLKIQRTERGDSAVYLCASSPSQGPVDEQYFGPGTRLTVT.